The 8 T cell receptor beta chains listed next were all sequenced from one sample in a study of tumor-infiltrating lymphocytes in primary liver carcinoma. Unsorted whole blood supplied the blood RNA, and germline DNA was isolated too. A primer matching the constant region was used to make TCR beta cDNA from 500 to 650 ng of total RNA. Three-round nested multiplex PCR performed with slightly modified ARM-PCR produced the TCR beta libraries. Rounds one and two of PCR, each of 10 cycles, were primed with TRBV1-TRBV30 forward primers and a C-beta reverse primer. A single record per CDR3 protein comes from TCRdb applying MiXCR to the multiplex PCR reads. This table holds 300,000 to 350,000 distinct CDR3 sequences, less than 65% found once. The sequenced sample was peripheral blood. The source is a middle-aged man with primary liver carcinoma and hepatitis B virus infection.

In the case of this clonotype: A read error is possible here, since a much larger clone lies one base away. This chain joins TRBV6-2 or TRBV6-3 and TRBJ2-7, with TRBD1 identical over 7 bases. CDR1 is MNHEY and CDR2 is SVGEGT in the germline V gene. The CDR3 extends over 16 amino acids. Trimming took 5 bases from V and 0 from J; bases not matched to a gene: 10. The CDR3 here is CASSDGSGQASYEQYF. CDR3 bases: TGTGCCAGCAGTGACGGAAGCGGACAGGCCTCCTACGAGCAGTACTTC.

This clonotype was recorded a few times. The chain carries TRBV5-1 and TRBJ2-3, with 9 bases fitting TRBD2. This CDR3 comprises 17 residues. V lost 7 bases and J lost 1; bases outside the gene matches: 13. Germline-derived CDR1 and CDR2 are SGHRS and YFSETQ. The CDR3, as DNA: TGCGCCAGCGGCCCAGCGCCTAGCGGGATAGGCACAGATACGCAGTATTTT. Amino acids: CASGPAPSGIGTDTQYF.

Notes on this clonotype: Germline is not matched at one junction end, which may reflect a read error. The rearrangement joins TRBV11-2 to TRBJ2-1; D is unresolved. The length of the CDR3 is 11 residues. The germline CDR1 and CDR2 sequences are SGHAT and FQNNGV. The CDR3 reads CPSSLVNEQFF. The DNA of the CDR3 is TGTCCCAGCAGCTTAGTGAATGAGCAGTTCTTC.

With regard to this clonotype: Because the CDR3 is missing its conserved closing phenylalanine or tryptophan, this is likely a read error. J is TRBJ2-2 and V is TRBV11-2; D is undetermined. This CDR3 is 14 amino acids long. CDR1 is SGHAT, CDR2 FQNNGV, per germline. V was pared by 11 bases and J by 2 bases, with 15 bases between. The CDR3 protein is CASALDGNTGELFY. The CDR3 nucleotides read TGTGCCTCCGCCTTGGACGGAAACACCGGGGAGCTGTTTTAT.

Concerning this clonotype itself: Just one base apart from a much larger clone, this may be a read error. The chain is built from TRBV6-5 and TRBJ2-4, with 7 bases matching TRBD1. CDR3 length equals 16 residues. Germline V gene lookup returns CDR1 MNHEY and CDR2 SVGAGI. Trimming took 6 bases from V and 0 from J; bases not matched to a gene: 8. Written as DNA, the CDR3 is TGTGCCAGCAGCTACAGGGGAAATTTAGCCAAAAACATTCAGTACTTC. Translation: CASSYRGNLAKNIQYF.

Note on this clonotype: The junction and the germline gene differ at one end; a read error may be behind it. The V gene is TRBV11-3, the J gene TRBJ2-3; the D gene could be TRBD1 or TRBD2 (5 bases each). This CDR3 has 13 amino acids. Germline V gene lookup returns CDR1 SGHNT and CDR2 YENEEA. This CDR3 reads CASNFEGTGTQYF. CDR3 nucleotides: TGTGCCAGCAACTTCGAGGGCACAGGTACGCAGTATTTT. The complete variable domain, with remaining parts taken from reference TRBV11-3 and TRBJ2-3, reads EAGVVQSPRYKIIEKKQPVAFWCNPISGHNTLYWYLQNLGQGPELLIRYENEEAVDDSQLPKDRFSAERLKGVDSTLKIQPAELGDSAVYLCASNFEGTGTQYFGPGTRLTVL.

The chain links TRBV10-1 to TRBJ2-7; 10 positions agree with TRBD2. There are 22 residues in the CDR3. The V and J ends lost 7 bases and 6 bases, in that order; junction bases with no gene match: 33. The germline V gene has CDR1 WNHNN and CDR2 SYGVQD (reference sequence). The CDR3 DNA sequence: TGCGCCAGCACCGGGAGGCTAGCGGGAGTTGCGGCCCCGTCCCTGCACAGGTCCGAGCAGTACTTC. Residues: CASTGRLAGVAAPSLHRSEQYF.

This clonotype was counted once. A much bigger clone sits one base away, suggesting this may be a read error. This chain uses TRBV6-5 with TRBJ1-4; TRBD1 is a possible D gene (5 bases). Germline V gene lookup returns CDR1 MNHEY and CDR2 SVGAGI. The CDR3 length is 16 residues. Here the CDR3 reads CASRYSTGQGYEKLFF. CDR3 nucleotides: TGTGCCAGCAGATACTCGACGGGGCAGGGTTATGAAAAACTGTTTTTT.